This T cell receptor beta chain was found in a study of blood T cell repertoires in COVID-19. Looking at the study overall: COVID-19 samples, acute and convalescent, were from the United States, Italy and Spain. Nucleic acid was either cDNA or gDNA, and it came from T cells, B-cell-depleted T cells, or PBMCs.

Sequencing was performed with immunoSEQ multiplex PCR; in TCRdb, only in-frame clones are kept and a portion is missing. Here the sample spans over 200,000 clones, about 83% being singletons. The TCR originated in a woman under 40 with COVID-19, enrolled during active disease. The sample was peripheral blood.

Here the CDR3 reads CASRYQGDNYGYTF. In DNA form, the CDR3 reads TGTGCCAGCAGGTACCAAGGGGATAACTATGGCTACACCTTC. This chain connects TRBV5-4 to TRBJ1-2; possible D gene TRBD1, 5 bases. Germline CDR1 and CDR2: SGHNT and YYREEE (reference sequence). The CDR3 loop spans 14 amino acids. With 5 bases removed from V and 1 base from J, the gap between germline ends came to 12 bases. Using reference TRBV5-4 and TRBJ1-2 for the parts outside the CDR3, the full variable domain is ETGVTQSPTHLIKTRGQQVTLRCSSQSGHNTVSWYQQALGQGPQFIFQYYREEENGRGNFPPRFSGLQFPNYSSELNVNALELDDSALYLCASRYQGDNYGYTFGSGTRLTVV.